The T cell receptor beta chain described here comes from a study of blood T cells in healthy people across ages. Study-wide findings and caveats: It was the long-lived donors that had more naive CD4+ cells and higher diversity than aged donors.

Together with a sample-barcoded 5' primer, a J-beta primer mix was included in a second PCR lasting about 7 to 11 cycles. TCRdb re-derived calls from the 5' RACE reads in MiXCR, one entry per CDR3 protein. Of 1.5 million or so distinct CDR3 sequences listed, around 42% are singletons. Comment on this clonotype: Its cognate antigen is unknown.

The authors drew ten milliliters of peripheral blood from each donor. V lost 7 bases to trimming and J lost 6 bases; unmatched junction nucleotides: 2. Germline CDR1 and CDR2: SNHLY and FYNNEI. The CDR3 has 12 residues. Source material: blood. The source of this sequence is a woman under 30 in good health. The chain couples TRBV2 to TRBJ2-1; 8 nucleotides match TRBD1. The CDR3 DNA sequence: TGTGCCAGCAATCAGGGGGCCAATGAGCAGTTCTTC. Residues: CASNQGANEQFF.